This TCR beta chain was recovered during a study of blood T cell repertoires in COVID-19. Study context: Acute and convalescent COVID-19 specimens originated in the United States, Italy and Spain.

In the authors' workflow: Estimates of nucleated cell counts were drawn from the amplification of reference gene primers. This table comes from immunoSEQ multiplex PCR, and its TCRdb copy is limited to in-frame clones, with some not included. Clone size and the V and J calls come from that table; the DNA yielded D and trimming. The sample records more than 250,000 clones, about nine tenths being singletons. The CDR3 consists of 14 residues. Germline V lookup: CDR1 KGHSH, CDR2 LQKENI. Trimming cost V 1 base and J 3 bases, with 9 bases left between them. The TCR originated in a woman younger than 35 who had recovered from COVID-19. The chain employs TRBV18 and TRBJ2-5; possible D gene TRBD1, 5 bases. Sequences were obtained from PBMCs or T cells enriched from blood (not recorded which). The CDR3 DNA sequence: TGTGCCAGCTCACCACGAGAAGGGGAAGAGACCCAGTACTTC. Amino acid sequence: CASSPREGEETQYF.